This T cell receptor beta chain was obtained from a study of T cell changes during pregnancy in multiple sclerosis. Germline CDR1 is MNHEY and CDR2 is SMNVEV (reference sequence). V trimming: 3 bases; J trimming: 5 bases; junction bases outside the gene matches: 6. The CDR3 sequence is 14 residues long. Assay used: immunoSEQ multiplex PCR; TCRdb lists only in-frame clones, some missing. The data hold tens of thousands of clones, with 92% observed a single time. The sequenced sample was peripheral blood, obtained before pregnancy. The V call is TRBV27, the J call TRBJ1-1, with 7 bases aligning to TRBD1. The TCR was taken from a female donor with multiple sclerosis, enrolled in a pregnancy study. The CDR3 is CASSLATGITEAFF. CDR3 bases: TGTGCCAGCAGTTTGGCGACAGGGATAACTGAAGCTTTCTTT.